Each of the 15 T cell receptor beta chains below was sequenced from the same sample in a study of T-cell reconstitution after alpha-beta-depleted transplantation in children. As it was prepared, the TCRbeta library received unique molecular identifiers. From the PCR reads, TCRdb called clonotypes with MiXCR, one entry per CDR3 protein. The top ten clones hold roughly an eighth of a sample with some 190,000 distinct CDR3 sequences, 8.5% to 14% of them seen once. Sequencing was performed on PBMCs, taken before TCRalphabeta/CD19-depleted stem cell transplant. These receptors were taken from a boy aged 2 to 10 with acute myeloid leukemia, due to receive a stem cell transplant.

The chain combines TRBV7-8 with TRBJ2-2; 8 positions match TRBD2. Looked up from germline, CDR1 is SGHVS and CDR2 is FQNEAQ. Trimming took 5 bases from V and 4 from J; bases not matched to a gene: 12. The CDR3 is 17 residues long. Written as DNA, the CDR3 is TGTGCCAGCAGCCCCCAAGTGTTAGCGGGAATCACCGGGGAGCTGTTTTTT. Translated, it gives CASSPQVLAGITGELFF.

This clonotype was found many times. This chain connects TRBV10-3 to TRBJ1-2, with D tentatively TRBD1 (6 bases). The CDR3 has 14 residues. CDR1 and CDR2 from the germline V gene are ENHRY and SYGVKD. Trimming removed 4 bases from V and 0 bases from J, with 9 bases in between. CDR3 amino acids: CAISAQGSNYGYTF. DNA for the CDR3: TGTGCCATCAGTGCACAGGGTTCTAACTATGGCTACACCTTC.

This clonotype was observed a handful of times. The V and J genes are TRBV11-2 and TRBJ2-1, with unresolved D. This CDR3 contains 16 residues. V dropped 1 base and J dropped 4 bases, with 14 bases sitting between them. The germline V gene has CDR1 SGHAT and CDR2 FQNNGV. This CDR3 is CASSLVTSLEYNEQFF. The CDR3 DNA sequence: TGTGCCAGCAGCTTAGTAACGAGCCTGGAATACAATGAGCAGTTCTTC.

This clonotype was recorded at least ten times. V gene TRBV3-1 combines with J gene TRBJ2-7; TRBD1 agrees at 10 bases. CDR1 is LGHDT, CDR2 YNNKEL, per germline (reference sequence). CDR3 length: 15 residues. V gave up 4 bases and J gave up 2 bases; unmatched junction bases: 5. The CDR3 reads CASSPDRGATYEQYF. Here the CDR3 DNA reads TGTGCCAGCAGCCCGGACAGGGGGGCGACCTACGAGCAGTACTTC.

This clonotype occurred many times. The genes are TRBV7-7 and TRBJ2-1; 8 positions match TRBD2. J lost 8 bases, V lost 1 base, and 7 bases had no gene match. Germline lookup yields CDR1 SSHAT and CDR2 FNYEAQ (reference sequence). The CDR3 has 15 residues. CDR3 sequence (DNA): TGTGCCAGCAGCTTAGAAGCGGGAGATACGGATGAGCAGTTCTTC. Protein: CASSLEAGDTDEQFF.

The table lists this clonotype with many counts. CDR3 coding DNA: TGTGCCAGCAGCGTGGGGGCCAACGAGCAGTACGTC. Residues: CASSVGANEQYV. The V call is TRBV12-3 or TRBV12-4, the J call TRBJ2-7, with a possible D match to TRBD1 (6 bases). The ends were cut back, 6 bases at V and 5 bases at J, with 11 bases in the middle. This CDR3 comprises 12 residues.

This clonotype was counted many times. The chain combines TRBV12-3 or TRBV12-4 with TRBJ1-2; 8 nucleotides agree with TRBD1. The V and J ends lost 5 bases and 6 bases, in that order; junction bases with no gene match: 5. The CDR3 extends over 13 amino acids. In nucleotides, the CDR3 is TGTGCCAGCAGTGACCAGGGGGCTGATGGCTACACCTTC. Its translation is CASSDQGADGYTF.

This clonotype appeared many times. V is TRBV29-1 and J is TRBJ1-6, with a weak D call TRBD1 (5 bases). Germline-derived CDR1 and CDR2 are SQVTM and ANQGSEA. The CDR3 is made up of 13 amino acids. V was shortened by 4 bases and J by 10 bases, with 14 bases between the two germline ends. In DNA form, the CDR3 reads TGCAGCGTTGCTACAGGAGGTGACTCACCCCTCCACTTT. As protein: CSVATGGDSPLHF.

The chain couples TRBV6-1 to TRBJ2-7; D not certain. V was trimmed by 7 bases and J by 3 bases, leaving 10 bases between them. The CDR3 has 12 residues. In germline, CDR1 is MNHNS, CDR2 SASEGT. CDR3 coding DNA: TGTGCCAGCACCGGCCCCCTCTACGAGCAGTACGTC. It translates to CASTGPLYEQYV.

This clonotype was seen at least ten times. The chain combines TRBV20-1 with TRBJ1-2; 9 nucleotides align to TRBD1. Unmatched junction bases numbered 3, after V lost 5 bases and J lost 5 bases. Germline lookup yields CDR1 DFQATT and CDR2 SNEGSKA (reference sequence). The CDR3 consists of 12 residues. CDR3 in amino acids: CSAQGQGYGYTF. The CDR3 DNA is TGCAGTGCTCAAGGACAGGGGTATGGCTACACCTTC.

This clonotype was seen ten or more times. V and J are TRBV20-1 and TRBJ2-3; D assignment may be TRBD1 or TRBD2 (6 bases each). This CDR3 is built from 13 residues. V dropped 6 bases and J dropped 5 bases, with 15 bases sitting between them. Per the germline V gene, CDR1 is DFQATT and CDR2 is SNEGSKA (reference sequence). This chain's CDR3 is CSACTGAGDTQYF. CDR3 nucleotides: TGCAGTGCCTGCACGGGGGCGGGAGATACGCAGTATTTT.

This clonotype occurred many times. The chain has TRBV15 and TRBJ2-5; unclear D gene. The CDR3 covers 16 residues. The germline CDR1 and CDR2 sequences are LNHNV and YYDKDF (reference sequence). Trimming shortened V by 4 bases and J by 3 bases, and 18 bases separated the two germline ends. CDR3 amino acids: CATSNPWPPLEETQYF. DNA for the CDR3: TGTGCCACCAGCAACCCGTGGCCACCCCTCGAAGAGACCCAGTACTTC.

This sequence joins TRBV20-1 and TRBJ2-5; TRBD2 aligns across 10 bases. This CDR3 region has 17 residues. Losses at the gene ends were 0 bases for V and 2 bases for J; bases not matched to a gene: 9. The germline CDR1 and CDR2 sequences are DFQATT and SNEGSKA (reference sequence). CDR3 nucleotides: TGCAGTGCTAGAGACTTACTAGCGGGAAGGGGTCAAGAGACCCAGTACTTC. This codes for CSARDLLAGRGQETQYF.

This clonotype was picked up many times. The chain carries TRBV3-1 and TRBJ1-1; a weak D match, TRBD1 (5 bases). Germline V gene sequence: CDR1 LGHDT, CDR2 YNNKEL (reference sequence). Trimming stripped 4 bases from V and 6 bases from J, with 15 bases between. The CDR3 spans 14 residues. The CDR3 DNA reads TGTGCCAGCAGCCGGGGACGGATACGCGCTGAAGCTTTCTTT. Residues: CASSRGRIRAEAFF.

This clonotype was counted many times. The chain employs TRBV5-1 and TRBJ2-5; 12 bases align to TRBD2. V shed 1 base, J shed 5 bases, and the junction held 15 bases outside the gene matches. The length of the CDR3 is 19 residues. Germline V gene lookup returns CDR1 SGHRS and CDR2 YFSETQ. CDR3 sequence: CASSLTPLLAGGPSETQYF. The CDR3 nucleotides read TGCGCCAGCAGCTTGACGCCCCTCCTAGCGGGAGGGCCTTCGGAGACCCAGTACTTC. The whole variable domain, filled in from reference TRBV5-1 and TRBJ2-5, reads KAGVTQTPRYLIKTRGQQVTLSCSPISGHRSVSWYQQTPGQGLQFLFEYFSETQRNKGNFPGRFSGRQFSNSRSEMNVSTLELGDSALYLCASSLTPLLAGGPSETQYFGPGTRLLVL.